The 29 T cell receptor beta chains below all came from one sample that was sequenced in a study of blood T cell repertoires in COVID-19. Sequencing was performed with immunoSEQ multiplex PCR; in TCRdb, only in-frame clones are kept and a portion is missing. The data show under 130,000 clones, around 81% seen once. Input material: peripheral blood. These receptor sequences come from a man aged 80 or over with acute or convalescent COVID-19.

The chain carries TRBV5-1 and TRBJ2-5, with 7 bases identical to TRBD2. Unmatched junction bases numbered 10, after V lost 4 bases and J lost 4 bases. The germline gives CDR1 SGHRS, CDR2 YFSETQ. CDR3 size: 15 residues. CDR3 DNA: TGCGCCAGCAGCCGGGACTACCTTCAAGGAGAGACCCAGTACTTC. It specifies CASSRDYLQGETQYF. Full variable domain (missing parts from reference TRBV5-1 and TRBJ2-5): KAGVTQTPRYLIKTRGQQVTLSCSPISGHRSVSWYQQTPGQGLQFLFEYFSETQRNKGNFPGRFSGRQFSNSRSEMNVSTLELGDSALYLCASSRDYLQGETQYFGPGTRLLVL.

V gene TRBV10-3 combines with J gene TRBJ2-1, with 8 bases matching TRBD2. CDR3 size: 17 residues. Germline V lookup: CDR1 ENHRY, CDR2 SYGVKD. Trimming took 0 bases from V and 7 from J; bases not matched to a gene: 11. Here the CDR3 reads CAISESVGGGQTNEQFF. Here the CDR3 DNA reads TGTGCCATCAGTGAGTCCGTCGGGGGGGGACAAACAAATGAGCAGTTCTTC.

This chain links TRBV18 with TRBJ1-5; weak D call: TRBD1 (5 bases). The V gene lost 2 bases and the J gene lost 1 base, with 6 bases spanning the gap. The CDR3 is 14 residues long. Looked up from germline, CDR1 is KGHSH and CDR2 is LQKENI. The CDR3 spells CASSPDRSNQPQHF. CDR3 in DNA: TGTGCCAGCTCACCAGACAGAAGCAATCAGCCCCAGCATTTT.

The sample holds one count of this clone. The chain has TRBV11-2 and TRBJ2-7; D is possibly TRBD2 (7 bases). The CDR3 runs to 15 residues. Germline CDR1 and CDR2: SGHAT and FQNNGV. V was clipped by 1 base and J by 8 bases, with 18 bases between them. The chain's CDR3 is CASSLVLQGGGKQYF. In DNA form, the CDR3 reads TGTGCCAGCAGCTTAGTGTTACAGGGCGGGGGAAAGCAGTACTTC. Using reference TRBV11-2 and TRBJ2-7 for the parts outside the CDR3, the full variable domain is EAGVAQSPRYKIIEKRQSVAFWCNPISGHATLYWYQQILGQGPKLLIQFQNNGVVDDSQLPKDRFSAERLKGVDSTLKIQPAKLEDSAVYLCASSLVLQGGGKQYFGPGTRLTVT.

The gene calls are TRBV29-1 and TRBJ1-2, with a possible D match to TRBD1 (6 bases). The CDR3 has 14 residues. The V gene lost 6 bases and the J gene lost 5 bases, with 19 bases spanning the gap. Per germline, CDR1 SQVTM and CDR2 ANQGSEA. For the CDR3, the DNA is TGCAGCGTCCAAACGGGCCCAGGGGTGTATGGCTACACCTTC. Amino acids: CSVQTGPGVYGYTF.

The J gene is TRBJ1-4, the V gene TRBV5-6; 12 bases are shared with TRBD1. The CDR3 runs to 13 residues. The germline gives CDR1 SGHDT, CDR2 YYEEEE. Unmatched junction bases numbered 1, after V lost 3 bases and J lost 10 bases. CDR3 nucleotides: TGTGCCAGCAGCTGGGACAGGGGGCGAAAACTGTTTTTT. Its protein product is CASSWDRGRKLFF.

V usage is TRBV28 and J usage is TRBJ2-7, with 7 bases that match TRBD1. The germline V gene encodes CDR1 MDHEN and CDR2 SYDVKM. This CDR3 is 16 amino acids long. The V and J ends lost 3 bases and 1 base, in that order; junction bases with no gene match: 9. The CDR3 loop reads CASSFWGQIRSYEQYF. The CDR3 DNA follows: TGTGCCAGCAGTTTCTGGGGACAGATCCGTTCCTACGAGCAGTACTTC. Supplemented by reference TRBV28 and TRBJ2-7, the full variable domain reads DVKVTQSSRYLVKRTGEKVFLECVQDMDHENMFWYRQDPGLGLRLIYFSYDVKMKEKGDIPEGYSVSREKKERFSLILESASTNQTSMYLCASSFWGQIRSYEQYFGPGTRLTVT.

In its sample, this clone was seen a few times. V and J are TRBV28 and TRBJ2-1, with 14 positions matching TRBD2. The ends lost 4 bases at V and 6 bases at J; junction bases unmatched: 8. Germline V gene sequence: CDR1 MDHEN, CDR2 SYDVKM. CDR3 size: 17 residues. The CDR3 is CASSSPGLAGVINEQFF. The CDR3 nucleotides read TGTGCCAGCAGTTCCCCGGGACTAGCGGGAGTCATCAATGAGCAGTTCTTC.

This clone was found a few times. CDR3 in DNA: TGTGCCAGCAGTGAAGGGACACAGTCCTATGGCTACACCTTC. Translated, it gives CASSEGTQSYGYTF. The gene calls are TRBV6-4 and TRBJ1-2; TRBD1 might be the D (6 bases). The CDR3 has 14 amino acids. Germline CDR1 and CDR2: MRHNA and SNTAGT. With 3 bases removed from V and 4 bases from J, the gap between germline ends came to 12 bases.

V gene TRBV7-9 combines with J gene TRBJ2-2; D is possibly TRBD1 (6 bases). This CDR3 comprises 15 residues. V lost 4 bases and J lost 0, with 9 bases in between. Per germline, CDR1 SEHNR and CDR2 FQNEAQ (reference sequence). The DNA for the CDR3 is TGTGCCAGCAGCTCCGACAGGTCGAACACCGGGGAGCTGTTTTTT. It specifies CASSSDRSNTGELFF.

This chain connects TRBV29-1 to TRBJ1-2; 8 nucleotides agree with TRBD1. The CDR3 is 13 residues long. The V gene's germline CDR1 is SQVTM and CDR2 ANQGSEA. CDR3 in DNA: TGCAGTACCATAACCGGGACAGGCTATGGCTACACCTTC. It translates to CSTITGTGYGYTF.

The chain couples TRBV18 to TRBJ1-2; D gene ambiguous. V lost 2 bases, J lost 8 bases, and 12 bases lay in between. CDR1 and CDR2 (germline): KGHSH, LQKENI. CDR3 size: 13 residues. The CDR3 reads CASSPMTKMGYTF. In nucleotides, the CDR3 is TGTGCCAGCTCACCAATGACTAAGATGGGCTACACCTTC.

V and J are TRBV11-2 and TRBJ2-1; D might be TRBD2 (5 bases). Looked up from germline, CDR1 is SGHAT and CDR2 is FQNNGV. The CDR3 spans 13 residues. V was clipped by 6 bases and J by 3 bases, with 9 bases between them. The CDR3, as DNA: TGTGCCAGCAGACAAGGGAGCTACAATGAGCAGTTCTTC. It is translated as CASRQGSYNEQFF. The full variable domain, completed using reference TRBV11-2 and TRBJ2-1, is EAGVAQSPRYKIIEKRQSVAFWCNPISGHATLYWYQQILGQGPKLLIQFQNNGVVDDSQLPKDRFSAERLKGVDSTLKIQPAKLEDSAVYLCASRQGSYNEQFFGPGTRLTVL.

The chain carries TRBV19 and TRBJ1-1; D perhaps matches TRBD1 (6 bases). The V gene's germline CDR1 is LNHDA and CDR2 SQIVND (reference sequence). The CDR3 has 12 residues. Trimming cost V 7 bases and J 6 bases, with 12 bases left between them. The CDR3 bases are TGTGCCAGTACAGGGGAAAGGGCTGAAGCTTTCTTT. It codes for CASTGERAEAFF.

This chain uses TRBV2 with TRBJ1-4; D is uncertain. Trimming stripped 7 bases from V and 4 bases from J, with 19 bases between. The germline gives CDR1 SNHLY, CDR2 FYNNEI. This CDR3 region has 16 residues. CDR3 in DNA: TGTGCCAGCAAATTTTCTGAGGGTCTTATTAATGAAAAACTGTTTTTT. Protein product: CASKFSEGLINEKLFF.

The chain couples TRBV5-1 to TRBJ1-5; 8 bases map to TRBD1. The CDR3 totals 15 residues. Germline CDR1 and CDR2: SGHRS and YFSETQ. V was clipped by 4 bases and J by 7 bases; unmatched bases: 10. The CDR3 loop reads CASSRSGTGNQPQHF. CDR3 nucleotide sequence: TGCGCCAGCAGCCGGTCCGGGACAGGAAACCAGCCCCAGCATTTT.

In its sample, this clone was seen once. This chain uses TRBV4-3 with TRBJ2-1; D gene uncertain. Germline lookup yields CDR1 LGHNA and CDR2 YSLEER. Trimming cost V 0 bases and J 3 bases, with 9 bases left between them. The CDR3 contains 15 residues. The CDR3 nucleotides are TGCGCCAGCAGCCAAGAAGGAAGGAGCTACAATGAGCAGTTCTTC. Protein product: CASSQEGRSYNEQFF.

This clone has only one observation. The chain uses TRBV6-6 and TRBJ1-5; possibly TRBD1 for D (6 bases). CDR1 is MNHNY and CDR2 is SVGAGI in the germline V gene (reference sequence). V lost 6 bases, J lost 5 bases, and 11 bases lay in between. This CDR3 spans 13 amino acids. The DNA of the CDR3 is TGTGCCAGCAGCGAACAGGGACATCAGCCCCAGCATTTT. Translation gives CASSEQGHQPQHF.

This clone has a handful of counts. The chain is built from TRBV11-2 and TRBJ2-3; 10 nucleotides match TRBD2. Germline V gives CDR1 SGHAT, CDR2 FQNNGV. The CDR3 is made up of 16 amino acids. Trimming took 5 bases from V and 3 from J; bases not matched to a gene: 8. In nucleotides, the CDR3 is TGTGCCAGCAGCGTCAGCGGGAGGGCCTGGACAGATACGCAGTATTTT. Protein: CASSVSGRAWTDTQYF.

A single count supports this clone. The chain is built from TRBV5-1 and TRBJ2-3; 12 nucleotides agree with TRBD1. Trimming cost V 2 bases and J 2 bases; bases outside gene matches: 9. Per the germline V gene, CDR1 is SGHRS and CDR2 is YFSETQ. The CDR3 spans 18 residues. The CDR3 loop is CASSFNEGTGGSTDTQYF. The CDR3 DNA sequence: TGCGCCAGCAGCTTCAATGAAGGGACAGGGGGCTCCACAGATACGCAGTATTTT.

The chain joins TRBV24-1 to TRBJ2-2; 8 positions match TRBD1. The length of the CDR3 is 16 residues. Germline lookup yields CDR1 KGHDR and CDR2 SFDVKD. V lost 3 bases and J lost 6; bases outside the gene matches: 8. The CDR3: CATSDPRQGTAGELFF. DNA for the CDR3: TGTGCCACCAGTGATCCGCGACAGGGGACGGCCGGGGAGCTGTTTTTT.

The chain is built from TRBV5-8 and TRBJ1-2; 8 bases line up with TRBD1. The CDR3 has 12 residues. Germline CDR1 SGHTS, CDR2 YDEGEE. The V segment lost 8 bases and the J segment 5 bases; nucleotides outside the gene matches: 5. The CDR3 coding sequence is TGTGCCAGGCACGACAGGGGTTATGGCTACACCTTC. It codes for CARHDRGYGYTF.

The chain recombines TRBV27 with TRBJ2-3; 10 positions match TRBD2. The CDR3 runs 15 residues. Germline CDR1 and CDR2: MNHEY and SMNVEV (reference sequence). The V segment lost 4 bases and the J segment 6 bases; nucleotides outside the gene matches: 7. The CDR3 protein is CASSSSSGRDDTQYF. The DNA of the CDR3 is TGTGCCAGCAGTTCGTCTAGCGGGAGAGATGATACGCAGTATTTT.

The chain carries TRBV28 and TRBJ1-2; a weak D match, TRBD1 (5 bases). V lost 7 bases and J 8 bases, leaving 17 bases between the germline ends. Germline V lookup: CDR1 MDHEN, CDR2 SYDVKM. The CDR3 length is 13 residues. As DNA, the CDR3 is TGTGCCAGCAATGGGGGACTAGAAGGAGGCTACACCTTC. Translating it yields CASNGGLEGGYTF.

The rearrangement uses TRBV7-8 and TRBJ2-3; tentatively, D is TRBD2 (7 bases). The V gene lost 5 bases and the J gene lost 2 bases, with 14 bases spanning the gap. CDR1 and CDR2 from the germline V gene are SGHVS and FQNEAQ. This CDR3 region has 15 residues. The CDR3 here is CASSPLGGATDTQYF. In DNA, the CDR3 is TGTGCCAGCAGCCCGCTGGGGGGGGCCACAGATACGCAGTATTTT.

The J gene is TRBJ1-2, the V gene TRBV19; D may be TRBD1 (5 bases). The CDR3 spans 15 residues. Per germline, CDR1 LNHDA and CDR2 SQIVND (reference sequence). V lost 5 bases to trimming and J lost 3 bases, with 16 bases between them. This CDR3 reads CASSLTPRGDYGYTF. In DNA, the CDR3 is TGTGCCAGTAGTCTCACCCCTCGGGGGGACTATGGCTACACCTTC. Together with reference TRBV19 and TRBJ1-2, the CDR3 gives the full variable domain: DGGITQSPKYLFRKEGQNVTLSCEQNLNHDAMYWYRQDPGQGLRLIYYSQIVNDFQKGDIAEGYSVSREKKESFPLTVTSAQKNPTAFYLCASSLTPRGDYGYTFGSGTRLTVV.

The chain employs TRBV19 and TRBJ1-4; weak D call: TRBD1 (5 bases). Trimming stripped 2 bases from V and 8 bases from J, with 12 bases between. The CDR3 consists of 14 residues. Germline CDR1 LNHDA, CDR2 SQIVND (reference sequence). The CDR3 is CASSIRQGSEKLFF. The CDR3 DNA follows: TGTGCCAGTAGTATAAGGCAGGGTTCGGAAAAACTGTTTTTT.

V usage is TRBV15 and J usage is TRBJ1-1; 7 nucleotides line up with TRBD1. Germline V CDR1 and CDR2: LNHNV, YYDKDF (reference sequence). The CDR3 has 14 amino acids. V lost 5 bases to trimming and J lost 0 bases; unmatched junction nucleotides: 3. The CDR3 DNA sequence: TGTGCCACCAGCGGGGGACAGCTGAACACTGAAGCTTTCTTT. It yields the protein CATSGGQLNTEAFF.

The count of this clone is one. The chain is built from TRBV6-1 and TRBJ2-3; the D gene is possibly TRBD2 (6 bases). The CDR3 extends over 14 amino acids. Germline V gene data show CDR1 as MNHNS and CDR2 as SASEGT. Trimming shortened V by 3 bases and J by 1 base, and 8 bases separated the two germline ends. CDR3 sequence (DNA): TGTGCCAGCAGTGAGCGGGGCCGCACAGATACGCAGTATTTT. Its protein product is CASSERGRTDTQYF.